A single TCR beta chain is shown here with its context. Which antigen it targets is not known. There are no base qualities to consult, and no much larger clone falls within one base. These data originate in a study of T cell responses to AZD1222 COVID-19 vaccine (dated by TCRdb to the early 2020s). General notes on the study: TCR sequencing covered roughly 230 trial participants: around 210 given two doses of AZD1222 and about 26 given two doses of MenACWY control vaccine. Trial participants were enrolled by age into 18-55, 56-69 and 70-plus year subgroups, with roughly 150, 30 and 60 TCR-sequenced participants respectively. The full study reports these points: Reportedly, close to half of the unique spike-specific TCRs recognized epitopes lying outside the regions that are mutated in the B.1.351 and B.1.1.7 variants. The 56-69-year group was small, and its depth increase did not reach significance, likely because of low power. Participants were mostly white British and included more females than males, and it was suggested by the authors that clonal diversity may have been underestimated. Because no samples from the day 14 peak response were available, repertoires could be characterized only after the peak T cell response. The vaccine-associated CD4 TCRs covered the entire spike protein, and the dominant responses fell in regions 160-218 and 743-854. After two AZD1222 doses, both the breadth and the depth of spike-specific TCRs were significantly higher than at day 0 and than in MenACWY recipients. Conclusions about previously exposed vaccinees are limited because only five to seven AZD1222 recipients were SARS-CoV-2 seropositive at baseline.

The time point label corresponds to: about 28 days (+/-7) after the second vaccine dose. AZD1222 recipients whose second dose came at about 4 weeks and those whose second dose came at about 12 weeks were combined into one group, since spike-specific TCR depth and breadth did not differ between the two schedules. The vaccinee samples were drawn from two UK trials, COV001 and COV002, one of which was a single-blind randomized controlled phase 2/3 trial testing AZD1222 (ChAdOx1 nCoV-19) in healthy adults. For TCRbeta chain sequencing, PBMC samples were collected from trial participants at day 0 and at day 28 after the second dose. The CDR3 regions of human TCRbeta chains were analyzed by immunosequencing. As for the authors' bioinformatics: TCRs in the repertoires were compared against a reference library of SARS-CoV-2-specific TCRs that had been generated with the MIRA antigen-specificity platform. Breadth meant the fraction of unique TCRs that were SARS-CoV-2-associated, whereas depth meant the fraction of total T cells that were SARS-CoV-2-associated. Each spike-specific TCR was assigned to its reactive spike region and to a CD4 or CD8 class using the MIRA data. Log10-transformed breadth and depth values were compared by one-way ANOVA with Sidak's multiple comparisons tests. The source is immuneACCESS, and TCRdb retained only in-frame sequences with V and J called. Part of the clones is not carried over; for the studies checked, unresolved V genes explain less than half of this, and the remainder is unexplained. D and trimming come from the DNA, and the V and J calls and clone size come from that table. The sample contains roughly 120,000 clones, more than 80% of them found a single time. The ten largest clones capture 3.5% to 5% of the sample.

The germline V gene yields SGHDT for CDR1 and YYEEEE for CDR2. Measured from the cysteine to the phenylalanine, the CDR3 is 11 residues long. The CDR3 DNA has 33 bases and is translated from base 1. The junction shows trimming of 4 bases on V and 2 bases on J, plus 4 bases between the germline ends. The chain employs TRBV5-6 and TRBJ2-7, with the D gene call left open. This material consisted of peripheral blood, taken 28 days after the second AZD1222 dose. This receptor was identified in an adult who received the AZD1222 COVID-19 vaccine. The CDR3 loop reads CASSTTYEQYF. The nucleotide sequence reads as follows: TGTGCCAGCAGCACTACCTACGAGCAGTACTTC.